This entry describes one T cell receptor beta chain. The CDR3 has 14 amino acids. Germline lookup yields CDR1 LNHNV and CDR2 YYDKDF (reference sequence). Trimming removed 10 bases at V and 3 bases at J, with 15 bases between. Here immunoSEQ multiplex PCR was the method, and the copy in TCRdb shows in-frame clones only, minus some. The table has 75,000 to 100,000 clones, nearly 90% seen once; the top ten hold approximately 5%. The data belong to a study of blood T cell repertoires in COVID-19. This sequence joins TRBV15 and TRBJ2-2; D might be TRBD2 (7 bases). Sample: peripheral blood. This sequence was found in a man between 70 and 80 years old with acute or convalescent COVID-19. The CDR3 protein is CASRGGRYTGELFF. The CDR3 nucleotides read TGTGCCAGTCGCGGGGGCAGATACACCGGGGAGCTGTTTTTT.